This TCR beta chain was identified during a study of T cells in localized non-small cell lung cancer (dated by TCRdb to 2020 to 2021). Study-level background: The study analyzed T cell repertoires of approximately 240 early-stage NSCLC patients, comparing tumors and uninvolved tumor-adjacent lungs. A mean age of roughly 66 years was recorded for the NSCLC patients, of whom more than 120 were male and more than 95 were female. The cohort comprised roughly 240 treatment-naïve NSCLC patients with resected, localized lung tumors. Broad study findings and their caveats: Uninvolved tumor-adjacent lung showed the highest T cell clonality, higher than tumor, which suggests more focused antigenic responses in the uninvolved tumor-adjacent lung. Because the study design was exploratory, TCR variables were selected using unadjusted p-values without false-discovery rate correction. Longer overall survival was associated with higher blood T cell density, whereas shorter survival was associated with higher adjacent-lung clonality. Of the top 100 tumor clones, a median of approximately 60 were detected in paired uninvolved adjacent lung; around 30 were also among that lung's top 100. Because multi-region sequencing of the tumors was not done, intratumor heterogeneity could not be ruled out.

In the case of this clone: The specificity of this receptor is unknown. Base qualities are not recorded, but no much larger clone differs from it by a single base.

The CDR3 sequence holds 13 residues, the cysteine and phenylalanine included. The DNA shown is the 39-base CDR3, in frame from base 1. CDR1 and CDR2 are drawn from the germline V gene (reference sequence): GTSNPN, SVGIG. At diagnosis, tumor, uninvolved tumor-adjacent lung and peripheral blood were collected and then preserved as a mix of FFPE and fresh-frozen material. For TCR repertoire profiling, blood samples were analyzed as peripheral blood mononuclear cells. TCR beta CDR3 regions were sequenced from DNA using the immunoSEQ Assay. For the original study's pipeline: To compute T cell density, TCR beta template counts were normalized to usable DNA, which was estimated by amplifying housekeeping genes. Using the preseqR package, richness was estimated by extrapolating to 120,000 templates for tissue samples and 400,000 templates for PBMC samples. Clonality was taken to be one minus Pielou's evenness. Differential abundance testing on productive amino-acid clonotypes, with a minimum total count of 5 and an alpha of 0.1, was used to identify tissue-enriched TCRs. The Jaccard Index and the Morisita Overlap Index were used to quantify repertoire overlap between compartments. GLIPH clustered TCR beta CDR3s with public tetramer-defined viral CDR3s; viral motifs required at least three viral sequences plus V-gene enrichment. Imported from immuneACCESS, the table was reduced by TCRdb to in-frame sequences with V and J called. These copies leave out some clones; in studies compared against another copy, an unresolved V gene accounts for under half, and the cause of the remainder is not known. V, J and clone size are taken as reported in that table, and D and trimming were inferred from the DNA itself. This sample gives roughly 30,000 clones in total; about 90% of them show up just once. 3.5% to 5% of the sample lies in the top ten.

The sequence derives from a woman aged 35-75 years with stage I lung adenocarcinoma. The chain uses TRBV30 and TRBJ1-1, and perhaps TRBD1 as D gene, on 5 matching bases. Source: peripheral blood, taken before any cancer treatment. The CDR3 is CAGRWGLNTEAFF. The DNA sequence is TGTGCTGGGCGGTGGGGGTTGAACACTGAAGCTTTCTTT.